The 2 T cell receptor beta chains below were found in one sample sequenced in a study of cytomegalovirus exposure and HLA in healthy donors. The PCR employed 60 Vbeta primers together with 13 Jbeta primers. Repertoires were generated with immunoSEQ multiplex PCR, while TCRdb's copy carries only in-frame clones and drops some. The sample records over 150,000 clones, roughly 82% being singletons. Source material: PBMCs. These receptors all come from a man over 45 in good health and CMV-seropositive.

CDR3 residues: CASSFRGNNEQFF. The CDR3 bases are TGTGCCAGCAGCTTTAGGGGGAACAATGAGCAGTTCTTC. This chain links TRBV7-2 with TRBJ2-1, with D tentatively TRBD1 (6 bases). From germline, CDR1 is SGHTA and CDR2 FQGNSA. The CDR3 has 13 residues. The V end lost 3 bases, the J end lost 5 bases, and 8 bases lay between the germline ends.

The V and J genes are TRBV27 and TRBJ2-6; D is unresolved. The CDR3 has 15 residues. V was trimmed by 6 bases and J by 0 bases, leaving 9 bases between them. In germline, CDR1 is MNHEY, CDR2 SMNVEV (reference sequence). This CDR3 is CASSVDNSGANVLTF. CDR3 DNA: TGTGCCAGCAGCGTAGACAACTCTGGGGCCAACGTCCTGACTTTC.